The entry that follows covers one T cell receptor beta chain sequence. TCRbeta library preparation incorporated unique molecular identifiers. MiXCR, run by TCRdb on the PCR reads, gives a single entry per CDR3 protein. The sample carries approximately 420,000 distinct CDR3 sequences, about 11% recorded once. The source of the sample is a study of T-cell reconstitution after alpha-beta-depleted transplantation in children. Germline V gene lookup returns CDR1 DFQATT and CDR2 SNEGSKA (reference sequence). With 6 bases clipped from V and 2 bases from J, the junction kept 9 bases outside the gene matches. The CDR3 is 15 residues long.

The sample consisted of PBMCs from the stem cell graft donor, taken from the stem cell graft. The clonotype originates from a human donor who donated a stem cell graft to a child with acute myeloid leukemia. This rearrangement joins TRBV20-1 to TRBJ1-3, with 8 bases matching TRBD1. The CDR3 reads CSATPGQDPGNTIYF. The CDR3 bases are TGCAGTGCAACCCCGGGACAGGATCCTGGAAACACCATATATTTT.